This is a list of T cell receptor beta chains from one sample in a study of T cell responses to AZD1222 COVID-19 vaccine. The method was immunoSEQ multiplex PCR; TCRdb's version includes in-frame clones alone and lacks a portion of them. This sample has 200,000 to 250,000 clones, with 90% to 95% found just once. Sequencing was performed on peripheral blood, taken 28 days after the second dose of the MenACWY control vaccine. These receptors came from an adult who received the MenACWY meningococcal vaccine as a control. CDR3s include the opening cysteine and the closing phenylalanine or tryptophan. A D gene is named only where the DNA matches it firmly. Not all rows give a size; the values are once, few, many and, for expanded clones, a class.

>.|.|TRBV30|TRBJ1-5
TGTGCCTGGAGTGTAAGTGGCCAGGGATCCAATCAGCCCCAGCATTTT
CAWSVSGQGSNQPQHF
>TRBD1|.|TRBV28|TRBJ2-7
TGTGCCAGCAGTTTAAAGACAGGGGGCGAGCAGTACTTC
CASSLKTGGEQYF
>TRBD2|.|TRBV3-1/TRBV3-2|TRBJ2-1
TGTGCCAGCAGCCCTCCGGGACTAGCGGAACAGTTCTTC
CASSPPGLAEQFF
>.|.|TRBV13|TRBJ1-3
TGTGCCAGCAGTGTCCGGTATTCTGGAAACACCATATATTTT
CASSVRYSGNTIYF
>TRBD1|.|TRBV6-1|TRBJ1-2
TGTGCCAGCAGTGAGCGGGACAGAAACGATAACTATGGCTACACCTTC
CASSERDRNDNYGYTF
>.|.|TRBV28|TRBJ1-1
TGTGCCAGCAGCCCCCGGGCGGATTGGACTGAAGCTTTCTTT
CASSPRADWTEAFF
>TRBD1|few|TRBV10-3|TRBJ1-5
TGTGCCATCAGCCCCACTACAGGGGCCAGCAATCAGCCCCAGCATTTT
CAISPTTGASNQPQHF
>.|.|TRBV7-8|TRBJ2-5
TGTGCCAGCAGCTTAATACTAGAAGAGACCCAGTACTTC
CASSLILEETQYF
>TRBD2|.|TRBV2|TRBJ2-1
TGTGCCAGCAGAGATAGCGGGGGGGCTCCCGGGAATGAGCAGTTCTTC
CASRDSGGAPGNEQFF
>.|.|TRBV18|TRBJ2-5
TGTGCCAGCTCACCGCAGAACCAAGAGACCCAGTACTTC
CASSPQNQETQYF
>.|.|TRBV5-6|TRBJ1-5
TGTGCCAGCAGCTTGTGGGGGGCGAGCAATCAGCCCCAGCATTTT
CASSLWGASNQPQHF
>.|.|TRBV18|TRBJ1-5
TGTGCCAGCTCACAAGGATTGTCCAATCAGCCCCAGCATTTT
CASSQGLSNQPQHF
>TRBD2|.|TRBV4-2|TRBJ2-7
TGTGCCAGCAGCCCCGGGGCGGGGGTCTACGAGCAGTACTTC
CASSPGAGVYEQYF
>TRBD2|.|TRBV12-3/TRBV12-4|TRBJ2-1
TGTACTACCGCAACGGGGGGATACAATGAGCAGTTCTTC
CTTATGGYNEQFF
>.|.|TRBV30|TRBJ2-7
TGTGCCTGGAGTGTACGGGCGGACTCCTACGAGCAGTACTTC
CAWSVRADSYEQYF
>TRBD1|.|TRBV5-6|TRBJ2-5
TGTGCCAGCAGCTTGGGAGGGACAGGGCAAGAGACCCAGTACTTC
CASSLGGTGQETQYF
>.|.|TRBV7-9|TRBJ2-7
TGTGCCAGCAGCTTGACTAGGCGACCCTACGAGCAGTACTTC
CASSLTRRPYEQYF
>TRBD2|.|TRBV19|TRBJ2-7
TGTGCCAGTAGTCCCACCGGGACGGGGGGGGACGAGCAGTACTTC
CASSPTGTGGDEQYF
>.|.|TRBV27|TRBJ1-5
TGTGCCAGCAGTTCAAGACGGAATCAGCCCCAGCATTTT
CASSSRRNQPQHF
>.|.|TRBV7-2|TRBJ2-1
TGTGCCAGCAGCTTAAACTACAATGAGCAGTTCTTC
CASSLNYNEQFF
>.|.|TRBV7-9|TRBJ1-2
TGTGCCAGCAGCTCGACATCCTGGGTCAACTATGGCTACACCTTC
CASSSTSWVNYGYTF
>TRBD1|once|TRBV9|TRBJ1-1
TGTGCCAGCGGAGGGGGCGAGAATGGGAGCACTGAAGCTTTCTTT
CASGGGENGSTEAFF
>.|.|TRBV19|TRBJ2-1
TGTGCCACCAGAGACGCGGGCTACAATGAGCAGTTCTTC
CATRDAGYNEQFF
>TRBD2|.|TRBV11-3|TRBJ2-3
TGTGCCAGCAGTCCCCATAGCGGGGAAACAGATACGCAGTATTTT
CASSPHSGETDTQYF
>TRBD2|.|TRBV18|TRBJ2-1
TGTGCCAGCTCGCGTACTAGCGGAGTCACCAATGAGCAGTTCTTC
CASSRTSGVTNEQFF
>.|.|TRBV28|TRBJ1-5
TGTGCCAGCAGTTTACAGGGCCCTAGCAATCAGCCCCAGCATTTT
CASSLQGPSNQPQHF
>TRBD1|.|TRBV5-4|TRBJ1-2
TGTGCCAGCAGCTTGGGAGGACAGGGTTACAACTATGGCTACACCTTC
CASSLGGQGYNYGYTF
>TRBD2|.|TRBV11-1|TRBJ2-1
TGTGCCAGCAGCAAAAGGATGGCGGGAGCGGGGAATGAGCAGTTCTTC
CASSKRMAGAGNEQFF
>.|.|TRBV9|TRBJ2-7
TGTGCCAGCAGCCCCCAAGAAGCTAGCAGGTACGAGCAGTACTTC
CASSPQEASRYEQYF
>.|.|TRBV21-1|TRBJ2-1
TGTGCCAGCAGCAATTGGGAGGGGGGATCCGGCAATGAGCAGTTCTTC
CASSNWEGGSGNEQFF
>.|.|TRBV9|TRBJ2-2
TGTGCCAGCAGCGTAGGGGGGTCAAACACCGGGGAGCTGTTTTTT
CASSVGGSNTGELFF
>.|.|TRBV7-9|TRBJ1-5
TGTGCCAGAGACTTTTCCGATTATAGCAATCAGCCCCAGCATTTT
CARDFSDYSNQPQHF
>.|.|TRBV19|TRBJ1-1
TGTGCCAGTAGTATAGGGGTGGAGGAGGCTTTCTTT
CASSIGVEEAFF
>TRBD1|.|TRBV19|TRBJ1-1
TGTGCCAGTAGGGACAGGACGAACACTGAAGCTTTCTTT
CASRDRTNTEAFF
>TRBD1|.|TRBV4-1|TRBJ1-6
TGCGCCAGCAGCCAATCGCCGGGACAGGCTAATTCACCCCTCCACTTT
CASSQSPGQANSPLHF
>.|once|TRBV9|TRBJ2-3
TGTGCCAGCAGCCTCGGGGTCTGGAGCACAGATACGCAGTATTTT
CASSLGVWSTDTQYF
>TRBD2|.|TRBV29-1|TRBJ2-2
TGCAGCATTCTAGCGGGAGCGGGCGGGGAGCTGTTTTTT
CSILAGAGGELFF
>.|.|TRBV28|TRBJ2-7
TGTGCCAGCAGTCAGACAGGTTACGAGCAGTACTTC
CASSQTGYEQYF
>.|.|TRBV30|TRBJ2-3
TGTGCCTGGCTCCCTTGGGGGAGCACAGATACGCAGTATTTT
CAWLPWGSTDTQYF
>TRBD2|.|TRBV7-8|TRBJ2-2
TGTGCCAGCAGCTTAGGACTAGCGGGGTGGAGCGGGGAGCTGTTTTTT
CASSLGLAGWSGELFF
>.|.|TRBV28|TRBJ2-7
TGTGCCAGCAGTTTAGGGCTAGGAGAGCAGTACTTC
CASSLGLGEQYF
>.|.|TRBV24-1|TRBJ1-5
TGTGCCACCGGCTCAAATGGCAATCAGCCCCAGCATTTT
CATGSNGNQPQHF
>TRBD1|.|TRBV6-2/TRBV6-3|TRBJ1-2
TGTGCCAGCAGTACTGGACAGGGTAAACGCTATGGCTACACCTTC
CASSTGQGKRYGYTF
>TRBD2|.|TRBV7-2|TRBJ2-3
TGTGCCAGCAGCTACGGACTAGCGGGGGGTCGCCCCTCGGATACGCAGTATTTT
CASSYGLAGGRPSDTQYF
>.|.|TRBV21-1|TRBJ1-1
TGTGCCAGCAGCAAAACTCCTCAGGGGGCTGAGAACACTGAAGCTTTCTTT
CASSKTPQGAENTEAFF
>.|.|TRBV27|TRBJ1-3
TGTGCCAGCAGTTTGTATGCGGGGGCCCGCTCTGGAAACACCATATATTTT
CASSLYAGARSGNTIYF
>.|.|TRBV20-1|TRBJ1-6
TGCAGTGCTAGTGATTATAATTCACCCCTCCACTTT
CSASDYNSPLHF
>.|.|TRBV3-1/TRBV3-2|TRBJ2-7
TGTGCCAGCAGCCAAGATGGAGGGGGCGCCGTCCACGAGCAGTACTTC
CASSQDGGGAVHEQYF
>TRBD2|.|TRBV4-1|TRBJ2-1
TGCGCCAGCAGCCAAGGCGGACTAGCGGTCGTCAATGAGCAGTTCTTC
CASSQGGLAVVNEQFF
>.|.|TRBV19|TRBJ2-2
TGTGCCAGTAGTAAGGGTCAGGGGGGTTTTAGCGGGGAGCTGTTTTTT
CASSKGQGGFSGELFF
>.|.|TRBV9|TRBJ1-3
TGTGCCAGCAGCGTGAGGGGCTCTGGAAACACCATATATTTT
CASSVRGSGNTIYF
>.|.|TRBV3-1/TRBV3-2|TRBJ1-2
TGTGCCAGCAGCCAAGGGTTACGCGGGCAGGGCCATGGCTACACCTTC
CASSQGLRGQGHGYTF
>TRBD2|.|TRBV6-5|TRBJ2-2
TGTGCCAGCAAGTCTAGCGGGATGAACACCGGGGAGCTGTTTTTT
CASKSSGMNTGELFF
>.|few|TRBV12-3/TRBV12-4|TRBJ1-2
TGTGCCAGCAGGGTGGGGAGTTCTGGCTACACCTTC
CASRVGSSGYTF
>.|.|TRBV19|TRBJ2-5
TGTGCCAGTAGTATATATGAGGGGGTGGAGGAGACCCAGTACTTC
CASSIYEGVEETQYF
>.|.|TRBV2|TRBJ1-4
TGTGCCAGCATGTCGGGAATGGGTGAAAAACTGTTTTTT
CASMSGMGEKLFF
>TRBD1|.|TRBV10-3|TRBJ2-7
TGTGCCATCAGTGAGGGACAGGGAGCCTACGAGCAGTACTTC
CAISEGQGAYEQYF
>.|.|TRBV29-1|TRBJ2-3
TGCAGCGTTGAGTGGGGGGCCACAGATACGCAGTATTTT
CSVEWGATDTQYF